These 29 T cell receptor beta chains originate from one sample sequenced in a study of T cell repertoires in cytomegalovirus infection. MiXCR, applied by TCRdb to the reads, yields one record per CDR3 protein. This table has a few hundred thousand distinct CDR3 sequences, roughly a sixth appearing once. The sequenced sample was PBMCs. These receptors originate from a human donor in good health (CMV status not recorded). Some clones in this sample may be carry-over from other donors' samples.

This clonotype showed up many times. The V call is TRBV28, the J call TRBJ1-3, with D possibly being TRBD1 (6 bases). Germline CDR1 reads MDHEN; CDR2 reads SYDVKM. CDR3 length equals 15 residues. The V gene lost 7 bases and the J gene lost 1 base, with 14 bases spanning the gap. The DNA for the CDR3 is TGTGCCAGCATCCCCGCGAGGGGGTCTGGAAACACCATATATTTT. It encodes CASIPARGSGNTIYF.

This clonotype was observed many times. V and J are TRBV7-9 and TRBJ1-1; D ambiguous. Germline values: CDR1 SEHNR, CDR2 FQNEAQ (reference sequence). The ends were cut back, 7 bases at V and 1 base at J, with 16 bases in the middle. The CDR3 is 15 amino acids. The CDR3 DNA is TGTGCCAGCATCCCGAAAGGAGGGAGGAACACTGAAGCTTTCTTT. Residues: CASIPKGGRNTEAFF.

V gene TRBV24-1 combines with J gene TRBJ2-1; D uncertain. V lost 3 bases and J lost 9, with 11 bases in between. Looked up from germline, CDR1 is KGHDR and CDR2 is SFDVKD. The CDR3 sequence is 13 residues long. The CDR3 DNA is TGTGCCACCAGTGATCCCCCGAGCGCTGAGCAGTTCTTC. This codes for CATSDPPSAEQFF.

This clonotype was detected ten times or more. The chain combines TRBV12-3 or TRBV12-4 with TRBJ2-7, with 11 bases matching TRBD1. The CDR3 extends over 15 amino acids. The ends lost 2 bases at V and 7 bases at J; junction bases unmatched: 7. CDR3 sequence reads: CASSLSGQGGYEQYF. The CDR3 DNA reads as TGTGCCAGCAGTTTATCGGGACAGGGGGGGTATGAGCAGTACTTC.

This clonotype was seen a few times. V gene TRBV5-1 combines with J gene TRBJ1-4; 7 bases align to TRBD1. The CDR3 runs to 15 residues. Trimming took 3 bases from V and 4 from J; bases not matched to a gene: 6. Per the germline V gene, CDR1 is SGHRS and CDR2 is YFSETQ. The CDR3 reads CASSSGDRINEKLFF. Here the CDR3 DNA reads TGCGCCAGCAGCTCGGGGGACAGAATTAATGAAAAACTGTTTTTT.

This clonotype has at least ten counts. V is TRBV4-2 and J is TRBJ1-5; D is possibly TRBD1 (5 bases). CDR1 LGHNA and CDR2 YNFKEQ come from the germline V gene. V was cut by 0 bases and J by 2 bases, with 14 bases left in between. The CDR3 loop spans 17 amino acids. CDR3 DNA sequence: TGTGCCAGCAGCCAAGATCGGGGCAGGGCGGGCAATCAGCCCCAGCATTTT. Its protein product is CASSQDRGRAGNQPQHF.

This clonotype was counted many times. The V gene is TRBV7-2, the J gene TRBJ2-1, with TRBD1 matching over 9 bases. This CDR3 comprises 14 residues. CDR1 is SGHTA and CDR2 is FQGNSA in the germline V gene. V dropped 3 bases and J dropped 7; count of bases not matched to a gene: 4. CDR3 region: CASSFRQGGNEQFF. The CDR3 DNA reads as TGTGCCAGCAGCTTTAGACAGGGGGGGAATGAGCAGTTCTTC.

This clonotype was seen at least ten times. The V call is TRBV12-3 or TRBV12-4, the J call TRBJ2-3; 9 bases match TRBD2. CDR3 length equals 15 residues. V gave up 6 bases and J gave up 2 bases; unmatched junction bases: 6. The CDR3: CASRATSGLTDTQYF. The CDR3 coding sequence is TGTGCCAGCAGAGCGACTAGCGGACTCACAGATACGCAGTATTTT.

This clonotype was counted many times. The V call is TRBV7-2, the J call TRBJ1-5; D is perhaps TRBD1 (5 bases). V gave up 3 bases and J gave up 0 bases, with 15 bases separating them. Germline V gene lookup returns CDR1 SGHTA and CDR2 FQGNSA. The CDR3 runs to 17 residues. The CDR3 region has the DNA TGTGCCAGCAGCTTGGTGGCAGGGCCAAATAGCAATCAGCCCCAGCATTTT. It specifies CASSLVAGPNSNQPQHF.

The sample holds many counts of this clonotype. The V call is TRBV20-1, the J call TRBJ1-5, with a possible D match to TRBD1 (5 bases). CDR3 size: 15 residues. In germline, CDR1 is DFQATT, CDR2 SNEGSKA (reference sequence). The V gene lost 0 bases and the J gene lost 3 bases, with 12 bases spanning the gap. The CDR3 DNA follows: TGCAGTGCTAGAGACCCAGGGCTGAACAATCAGCCCCAGCATTTT. Amino acids: CSARDPGLNNQPQHF.

This clonotype was seen repeatedly, ten times or more. J is TRBJ2-5 and V is TRBV7-2; 12 nucleotides line up with TRBD2. Germline-derived CDR1 and CDR2 are SGHTA and FQGNSA. V was pared by 0 bases and J by 2 bases, with 1 base of the junction left unmatched. The CDR3 consists of 16 residues. CDR3 sequence reads: CASSLATSGGQETQYF. CDR3 sequence (DNA): TGTGCCAGCAGCTTAGCGACTAGCGGGGGTCAAGAGACCCAGTACTTC.

V is TRBV4-1 and J is TRBJ1-3; TRBD1 agrees at 7 bases. Germline CDR1 reads MGHRA; CDR2 reads YSYEKL. Germline trimming cut 0 bases from V and 6 bases from J; bases unmatched to any gene: 11. The CDR3 sequence is 17 residues long. CDR3 protein: CASSQEGPGTALNTIYF. The CDR3, as DNA: TGCGCCAGCAGCCAAGAGGGCCCCGGGACAGCACTAAACACCATATATTTT.

This chain uses TRBV12-3 or TRBV12-4 with TRBJ2-2; the D is unclear. The CDR3 runs to 14 residues. V lost 6 bases, J lost 7 bases, and 15 bases lay in between. The CDR3 spells CASRTPPSGGELFF. In DNA, the CDR3 is TGTGCCAGCAGAACACCGCCCTCGGGCGGGGAGCTGTTTTTT.

This chain joins TRBV6-6 and TRBJ2-3, with TRBD2 as a possible D gene (5 bases). CDR3 size: 12 residues. V shed 7 bases and J shed 2 bases, with 7 bases lying between them. CDR1 is MNHNY, CDR2 SVGAGI, per germline (reference sequence). CDR3 bases: TGTGCCAGCATGCGGGCCACAGATACGCAGTATTTT. This translates into CASMRATDTQYF.

The chain couples TRBV6-6 to TRBJ2-1, with D possibly matching TRBD1 (6 bases). The CDR3 contains 14 residues. V was shortened by 7 bases and J by 7 bases, with 17 bases between the two germline ends. The V gene's germline CDR1 is MNHNY and CDR2 SVGAGI (reference sequence). The CDR3 nucleotides are TGTGCCAGCACCAAAGACAGGAATGGGAATGAGCAGTTCTTC. This translates into CASTKDRNGNEQFF.

The chain combines TRBV20-1 with TRBJ2-1; 8 bases map to TRBD2. The V gene's germline CDR1 is DFQATT and CDR2 SNEGSKA (reference sequence). This CDR3 is 20 amino acids long. Germline trimming cut 0 bases from V and 1 base from J; bases unmatched to any gene: 17. The CDR3 sequence: CSARDRGGASGRQSYNEQFF. The CDR3 nucleotides read TGCAGTGCTAGAGATCGGGGGGGGGCTAGCGGGCGACAATCCTACAATGAGCAGTTCTTC.

The CDR3 loop is CASSPYRDRGNTTF. CDR3 coding DNA: TGTGCCAGTTCTCCTTACCGGGACAGGGGGAATACAACCTTC. V gene TRBV6-4 combines with J gene TRBJ1-2; 11 bases line up with TRBD1. After removal of 9 bases from V and 14 bases from J, the junction contained 17 bases not matched to a gene. Germline-derived CDR1 and CDR2 are MRHNA and SNTAGT. CDR3 size: 14 residues.

Many counts were recorded for this clonotype. The chain links TRBV7-2 to TRBJ2-1; 13 bases are a match to TRBD2. V dropped 9 bases and J dropped 9; count of bases not matched to a gene: 11. This CDR3 contains 15 residues. In germline, CDR1 is SGHTA, CDR2 FQGNSA. The DNA of the CDR3 is TGTGCCAGGAGTGGACTAGCGGGGGCGGGTGGTGAGCAGTTCTTC. Translation gives CARSGLAGAGGEQFF.

This clonotype was recorded a few times. This rearrangement joins TRBV5-8 to TRBJ1-5; TRBD1 agrees at 7 bases. The CDR3 contains 15 residues. The germline CDR1 and CDR2 sequences are SGHTS and YDEGEE. The V and J ends lost 2 bases and 3 bases, in that order; junction bases with no gene match: 5. This CDR3 is CASSFGTANNQPQHF. CDR3 sequence (DNA): TGTGCCAGCAGCTTCGGGACAGCAAACAATCAGCCCCAGCATTTT. Combining the CDR3 with reference TRBV5-8 and TRBJ1-5 gives the whole variable domain EAGVTQSPTHLIKTRGQQATLRCSPISGHTSVYWYQQALGLGLQFLLWYDEGEERNRGNFPPRFSGRQFPNYSSELNVNALELEDSALYLCASSFGTANNQPQHFGDGTRLSIL.

This clonotype was counted between two and nine times. This sequence joins TRBV12-3 or TRBV12-4 and TRBJ2-3, with 8 nucleotides matching TRBD2. The J segment lost 0 bases and the V segment lost 6 bases, leaving 8 bases of the junction unmatched. There are 16 residues in the CDR3. CDR3 nucleotide sequence: TGTGCCAGCAGCATTAAATCTAGCGGGAGCACAGATACGCAGTATTTT. It encodes CASSIKSSGSTDTQYF.

DNA for the CDR3: TGCGCCAGCAGCCAAGTGTTGGCAACCAATGAGCAGTTCTTC. Translated: CASSQVLATNEQFF. The gene calls are TRBV4-3 and TRBJ2-1; no reliable D call. The CDR3 extends over 14 amino acids. Germline assignment: CDR1 LGHNA and CDR2 YSLEER. The V end was cut by 1 base, the J end by 6 bases, with 10 bases between.

This clonotype was observed a handful of times. V is TRBV28 and J is TRBJ2-5; the D is unclear. The CDR3 is 10 residues long. CDR1 and CDR2 (germline): MDHEN, SYDVKM. Trimming shortened V by 5 bases and J by 7 bases, and 5 bases separated the two germline ends. CDR3 sequence reads: CASSERTQYF. As DNA, the CDR3 is TGTGCCAGCAGTGAACGGACCCAGTACTTC.

This clonotype was counted ten times or more. The chain employs TRBV7-2 and TRBJ2-2; no clear D gene. The CDR3 is made up of 13 amino acids. The V end was cut by 7 bases, the J end by 5 bases, with 11 bases between. CDR1 is SGHTA, CDR2 FQGNSA, per germline. The CDR3 reads CASNDQRTGELFF. CDR3 bases: TGTGCCAGCAACGACCAGAGAACCGGGGAGCTGTTTTTT. The whole variable domain, remainder taken from reference TRBV7-2 and TRBJ2-2, is GAGVSQSPSNKVTEKGKDVELRCDPISGHTALYWYRQSLGQGLEFLIYFQGNSAPDKSGLPSDRFSAERTGGSVSTLTIQRTQQEDSAVYLCASNDQRTGELFFGEGSRLTVL.

The chain couples TRBV6-1 to TRBJ2-1; D is perhaps TRBD2 (6 bases). The CDR3 has 15 residues. Per the germline V gene, CDR1 is MNHNS and CDR2 is SASEGT. The V end was cut by 8 bases, the J end by 0 bases, with 14 bases between. Here the CDR3 reads CASRLGRGSYNEQFF. DNA for the CDR3: TGTGCCAGCCGTCTAGGGCGGGGCTCCTACAATGAGCAGTTCTTC.

This clonotype has a handful of counts. The chain couples TRBV18 to TRBJ1-3; D is undetermined. Trimming left V 3 bases short and J 0 bases short, with 12 bases between. CDR3 length: 16 residues. Germline lookup yields CDR1 KGHSH and CDR2 LQKENI. The CDR3 sequence is CASSPYDTSSGNTIYF. The CDR3 DNA reads TGTGCCAGCTCACCTTACGACACGAGCTCTGGAAACACCATATATTTT.

J is TRBJ2-1 and V is TRBV7-9; 10 bases align to TRBD2. The CDR3 is 17 residues long. CDR1 and CDR2 (germline): SEHNR, FQNEAQ (reference sequence). The V and J ends lost 3 bases and 3 bases, in that order; junction bases with no gene match: 8. For the CDR3, the DNA is TGTGCCAGCAGCTTGCCTGGGGCTAGCGGGGGCTACAATGAGCAGTTCTTC. Translated: CASSLPGASGGYNEQFF.

The J gene is TRBJ2-5, the V gene TRBV20-1, with 10 bases matching TRBD1. Trimming at V came to 6 bases and at J to 4 bases, leaving 14 bases not matched to a gene. Looked up from germline, CDR1 is DFQATT and CDR2 is SNEGSKA (reference sequence). The CDR3 runs 16 residues. The CDR3 loop reads CSANPPGTGDSETQYF. The CDR3 DNA reads TGCAGTGCCAACCCTCCCGGGACAGGGGATTCAGAGACCCAGTACTTC.

The chain combines TRBV29-1 with TRBJ1-2, with 7 bases that match TRBD1. Germline trimming cut 7 bases from V and 3 bases from J; bases unmatched to any gene: 8. The CDR3 loop spans 13 amino acids. CDR1 SQVTM and CDR2 ANQGSEA come from the germline V gene. The CDR3 region has the DNA TGCAGCGCGGCCCCCACAGGGGACTATGGCTACACCTTC. Its translation is CSAAPTGDYGYTF.

This clonotype was detected many times. CDR3 sequence: CASSLGSGEKLFF. In DNA form, the CDR3 reads TGTGCCAGCAGCCTAGGGTCTGGGGAAAAACTGTTTTTT. The V call is TRBV7-6, the J call TRBJ1-4; D unresolved. CDR1 and CDR2 (germline): SGHVS, FNYEAQ. The CDR3 contains 13 residues. V was cut by 5 bases and J by 8 bases, with 12 bases left in between. The full variable domain, rest sourced from reference TRBV7-6 and TRBJ1-4, is GAGVSQSPRYKVTKRGQDVALRCDPISGHVSLYWYRQALGQGPEFLTYFNYEAQQDKSGLPNDRFSAERPEGSISTLTIQRTEQRDSAMYRCASSLGSGEKLFFGSGTQLSVL.